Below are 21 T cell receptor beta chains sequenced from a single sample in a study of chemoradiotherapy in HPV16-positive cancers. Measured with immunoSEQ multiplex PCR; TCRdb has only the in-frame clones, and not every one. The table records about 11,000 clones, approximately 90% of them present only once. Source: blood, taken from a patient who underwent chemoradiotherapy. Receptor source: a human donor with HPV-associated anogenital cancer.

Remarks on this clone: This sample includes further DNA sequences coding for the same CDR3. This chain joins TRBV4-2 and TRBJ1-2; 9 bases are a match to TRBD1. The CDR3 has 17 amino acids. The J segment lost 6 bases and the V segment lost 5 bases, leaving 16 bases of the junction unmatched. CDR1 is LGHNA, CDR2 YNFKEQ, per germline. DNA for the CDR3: TGTGCCAGCAGCGAACGGGGACAGGGTATTGTCTACGATGGCTACACCTTC. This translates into CASSERGQGIVYDGYTF.

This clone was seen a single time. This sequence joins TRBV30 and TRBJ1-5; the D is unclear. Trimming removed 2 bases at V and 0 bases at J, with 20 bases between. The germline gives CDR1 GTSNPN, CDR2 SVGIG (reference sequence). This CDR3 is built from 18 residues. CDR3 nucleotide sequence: TGTGCCTGGAGTCCGGGCCCCCGGCTGTTTTATAGCAATCAGCCCCAGCATTTT. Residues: CAWSPGPRLFYSNQPQHF. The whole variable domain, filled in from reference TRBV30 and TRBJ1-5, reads SQTIHQWPATLVQPVGSPLSLECTVEGTSNPNLYWYRQAAGRGLQLLFYSVGIGQISSEVPQNLSASRPQDRQFILSSKKLLLSDSGFYLCAWSPGPRLFYSNQPQHFGDGTRLSIL.

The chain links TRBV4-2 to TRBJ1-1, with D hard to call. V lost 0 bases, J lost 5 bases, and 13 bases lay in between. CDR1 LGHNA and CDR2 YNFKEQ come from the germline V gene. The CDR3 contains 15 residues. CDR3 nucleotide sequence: TGTGCCAGCAGCCAAGAACCGACCCGATTGACTGAAGCTTTCTTT. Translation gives CASSQEPTRLTEAFF.

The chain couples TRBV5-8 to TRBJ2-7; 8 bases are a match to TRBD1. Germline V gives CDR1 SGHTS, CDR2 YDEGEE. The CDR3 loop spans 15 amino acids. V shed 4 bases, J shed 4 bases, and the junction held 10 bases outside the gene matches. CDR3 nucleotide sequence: TGTGCCAGCAGCGGGCGTGGGCAGGGGGCTTACGAGCAGTACTTC. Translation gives CASSGRGQGAYEQYF.

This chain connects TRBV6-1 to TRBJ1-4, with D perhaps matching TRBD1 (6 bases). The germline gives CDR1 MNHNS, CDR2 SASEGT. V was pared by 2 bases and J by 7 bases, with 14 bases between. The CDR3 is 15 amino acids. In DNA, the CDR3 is TGTGCCAGCAGTGAAAATTGGGGGGGCGGTGAAAAACTGTTTTTT. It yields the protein CASSENWGGGEKLFF.

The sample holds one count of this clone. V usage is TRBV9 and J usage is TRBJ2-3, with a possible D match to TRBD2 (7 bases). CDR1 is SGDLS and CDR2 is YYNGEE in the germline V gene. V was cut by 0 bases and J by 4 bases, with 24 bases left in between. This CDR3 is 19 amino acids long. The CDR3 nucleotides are TGTGCCAGCAGCGTAGGAGGGAGGGGGTACGCAGGTTTCGCAGATACGCAGTATTTT. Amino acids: CASSVGGRGYAGFADTQYF.

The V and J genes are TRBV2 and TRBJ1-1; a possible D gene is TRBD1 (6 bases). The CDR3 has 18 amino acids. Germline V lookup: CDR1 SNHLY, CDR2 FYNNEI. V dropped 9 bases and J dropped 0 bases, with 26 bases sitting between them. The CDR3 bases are TGTGCCAGGGGGCTCCCTAGGAGGACAGAGACCATGAACACTGAAGCTTTCTTT. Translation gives CARGLPRRTETMNTEAFF.

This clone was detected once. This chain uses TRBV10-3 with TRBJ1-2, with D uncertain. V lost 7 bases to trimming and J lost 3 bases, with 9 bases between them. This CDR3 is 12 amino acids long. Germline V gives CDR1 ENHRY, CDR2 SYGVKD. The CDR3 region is CAIIVRHYGYTF. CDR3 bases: TGTGCCATCATTGTTAGGCACTATGGCTACACCTTC.

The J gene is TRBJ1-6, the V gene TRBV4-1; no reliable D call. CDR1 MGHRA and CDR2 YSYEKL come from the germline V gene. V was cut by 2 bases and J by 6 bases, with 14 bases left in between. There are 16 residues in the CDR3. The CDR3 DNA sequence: TGCGCCAGCAGCCAACCTTGGCTGGGAGGTAATTCACCCCTCCACTTT. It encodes CASSQPWLGGNSPLHF.

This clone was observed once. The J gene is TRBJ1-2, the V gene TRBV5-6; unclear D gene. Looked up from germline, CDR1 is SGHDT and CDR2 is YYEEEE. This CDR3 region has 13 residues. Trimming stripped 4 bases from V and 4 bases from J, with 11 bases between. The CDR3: CASSPNLGYGYTF. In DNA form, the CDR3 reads TGTGCCAGCAGCCCGAACTTGGGCTATGGCTACACCTTC.

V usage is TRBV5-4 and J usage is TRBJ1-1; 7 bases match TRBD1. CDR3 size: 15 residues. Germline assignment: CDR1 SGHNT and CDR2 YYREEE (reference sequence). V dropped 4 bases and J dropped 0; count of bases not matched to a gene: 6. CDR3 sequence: CASSQKTGMNTEAFF. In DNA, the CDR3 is TGTGCCAGCAGCCAAAAGACAGGGATGAACACTGAAGCTTTCTTT.

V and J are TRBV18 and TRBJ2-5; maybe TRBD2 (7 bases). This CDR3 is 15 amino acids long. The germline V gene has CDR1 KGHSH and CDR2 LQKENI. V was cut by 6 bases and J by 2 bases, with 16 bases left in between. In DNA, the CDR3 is TGTGCCAGCTCGGACCTCGGGGGGCAGCAAGAGACCCAGTACTTC. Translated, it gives CASSDLGGQQETQYF.

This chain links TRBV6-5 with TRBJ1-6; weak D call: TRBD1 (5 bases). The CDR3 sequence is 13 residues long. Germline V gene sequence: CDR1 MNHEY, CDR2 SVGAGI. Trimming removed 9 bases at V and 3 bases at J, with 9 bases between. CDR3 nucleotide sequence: TGTGCCAGTCTAAGGGGCTATAATTCACCCCTCCACTTT. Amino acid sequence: CASLRGYNSPLHF.

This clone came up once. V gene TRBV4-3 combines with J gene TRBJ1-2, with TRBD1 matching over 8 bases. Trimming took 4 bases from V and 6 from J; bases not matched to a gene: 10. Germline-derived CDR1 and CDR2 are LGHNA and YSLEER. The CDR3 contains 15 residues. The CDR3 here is CASSPQGGGIHGYTF. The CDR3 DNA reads TGCGCCAGCAGCCCACAGGGGGGCGGGATTCATGGCTACACCTTC.

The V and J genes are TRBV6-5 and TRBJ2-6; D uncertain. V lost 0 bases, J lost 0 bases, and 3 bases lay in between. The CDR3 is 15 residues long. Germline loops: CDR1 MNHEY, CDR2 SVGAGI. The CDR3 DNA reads TGTGCCAGCAGTTACTCGGCCTCTGGGGCCAACGTCCTGACTTTC. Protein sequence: CASSYSASGANVLTF.

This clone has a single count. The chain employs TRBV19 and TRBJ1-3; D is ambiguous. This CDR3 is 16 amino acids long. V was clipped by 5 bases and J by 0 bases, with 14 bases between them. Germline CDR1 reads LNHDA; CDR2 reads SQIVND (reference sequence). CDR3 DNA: TGTGCCAGTAGTTCCGTCAGTGCCGCCTCTGGAAACACCATATATTTT. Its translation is CASSSVSAASGNTIYF.

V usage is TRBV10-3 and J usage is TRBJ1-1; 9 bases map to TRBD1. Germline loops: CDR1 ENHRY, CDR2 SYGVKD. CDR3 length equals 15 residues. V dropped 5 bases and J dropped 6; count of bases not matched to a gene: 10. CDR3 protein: CAISSSPGQGSEAFF. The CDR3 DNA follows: TGTGCCATCAGTTCGTCCCCGGGACAGGGTTCTGAAGCTTTCTTT.

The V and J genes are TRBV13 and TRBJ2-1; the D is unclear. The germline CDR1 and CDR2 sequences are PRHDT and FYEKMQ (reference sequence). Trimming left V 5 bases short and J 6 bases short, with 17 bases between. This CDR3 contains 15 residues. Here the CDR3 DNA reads TGTGCCAGCAGCCTCCGGCTAGGCCCTCTCAATGAGCAGTTCTTC. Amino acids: CASSLRLGPLNEQFF.

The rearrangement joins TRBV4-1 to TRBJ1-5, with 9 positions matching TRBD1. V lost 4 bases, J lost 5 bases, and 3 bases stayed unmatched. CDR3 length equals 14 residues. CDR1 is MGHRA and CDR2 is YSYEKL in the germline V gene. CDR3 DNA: TGCGCCAGCAGCCGGGACAGGGAATATCAGCCCCAGCATTTT. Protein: CASSRDREYQPQHF.

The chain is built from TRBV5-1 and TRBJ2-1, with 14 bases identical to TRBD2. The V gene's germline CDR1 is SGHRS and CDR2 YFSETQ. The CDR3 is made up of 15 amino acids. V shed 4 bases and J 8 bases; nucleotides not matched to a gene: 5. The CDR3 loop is CASSTGTSGGHEQFF. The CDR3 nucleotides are TGCGCCAGCAGCACAGGGACTAGCGGGGGTCATGAGCAGTTCTTC.

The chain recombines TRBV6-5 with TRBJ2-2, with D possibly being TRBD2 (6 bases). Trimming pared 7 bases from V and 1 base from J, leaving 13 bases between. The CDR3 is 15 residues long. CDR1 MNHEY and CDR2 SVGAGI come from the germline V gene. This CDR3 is CASTRGTVNTGELFF. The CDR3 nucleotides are TGTGCCAGCACCAGAGGGACTGTGAACACCGGGGAGCTGTTTTTT.